Below are 10 T cell receptor beta chains sequenced from a single sample in a study of T cells in women clearing cervical HPV infection. Sequencing was performed with immunoSEQ multiplex PCR; in TCRdb, only in-frame clones are kept and a portion is missing. This repertoire includes over 30,000 clones. Sequences were obtained from blood buffy coat. Receptor source: a woman between 18 and 69 years old with a cervical HPV16 infection that either progressed to CIN3+ or cleared (not recorded which).

As concerns this clone: The read ends 3 residues shy of where the CDR3 ends; the end is completed using the germline J gene. The chain recombines TRBV27 with TRBJ2-3; 7 bases align to TRBD2. Losses at the gene ends were 7 bases for V and 2 bases for J; bases not matched to a gene: 12. Germline-derived CDR1 and CDR2 are MNHEY and SMNVEV (reference sequence). The CDR3 extends over 16 amino acids. This CDR3 is CASNTRGEGNTDTQYF. The CDR3 DNA, read in part, is TGTGCCAGCAATACCCGAGGGGAGGGGAACACAGATACG.

Comments on this clone: The read stops 3 residues short of the end of the CDR3; the missing end is completed from the germline J gene. The chain combines TRBV12-3 or TRBV12-4 with TRBJ2-3; 8 bases align to TRBD2. V lost 6 bases, J lost 1 base, and 3 bases stayed unmatched. The CDR3 spans 14 residues. The sequenced part of the CDR3 DNA is TGTGCCAGCAGCGCAGCGGGGGGCACAGATACG. This codes for CASSAAGGTDT. The whole CDR3 protein is CASSAAGGTDTQYF.

To note about this clone: Read data end 3 residues before the CDR3 end; the end is taken from the germline J gene. The genes are TRBV7-9 and TRBJ1-5, with D possibly matching TRBD1 (6 bases). Germline assignment: CDR1 SEHNR and CDR2 FQNEAQ (reference sequence). The CDR3 runs 14 residues. The V and J ends lost 1 base and 6 bases respectively, with 10 bases between them. The sequenced CDR3 bases are TGTGCCAGCAGCTTAGGAGGGGGGGGTCAGCCC. It specifies CASSLGGGGQP. The CDR3 in its entirety is CASSLGGGGQPQHF.

Comments on this clone: With the read ending 3 residues before the CDR3 end, the germline J gene is used to fill in that end. V gene TRBV19 combines with J gene TRBJ1-2, with D perhaps matching TRBD1 (5 bases). CDR3 length: 13 residues. Germline CDR1 LNHDA, CDR2 SQIVND (reference sequence). The V end was cut by 5 bases, the J end by 2 bases, with 9 bases between. The chain's CDR3 is CASSLQVNYGYTF. CDR3 bases read: TGTGCCAGTAGTCTACAGGTGAACTATGGC.

About this clone: The read halts 3 residues ahead of the CDR3 end, with the missing end drawn from the germline J gene. This rearrangement joins TRBV19 to TRBJ1-1; D is perhaps TRBD1 (6 bases). Germline V lookup: CDR1 LNHDA, CDR2 SQIVND (reference sequence). Trimming removed 3 bases at V and 5 bases at J, with 13 bases between. The CDR3 length is 14 residues. The sequenced CDR3 bases are TGTGCCAGTAGTATGGGGGCTTTTCCAACTGAA. Translation gives CASSMGAFPTE. In full, the CDR3 is CASSMGAFPTEAFF.

Remarks on this clone: Read sequence stops 3 residues before the CDR3 end, and the germline J gene provides the missing end. This chain links TRBV11-2 with TRBJ2-2, with 7 bases lining up with TRBD1. The CDR3 sequence is 14 residues long. V was clipped by 6 bases and J by 7 bases; unmatched bases: 8. Germline values: CDR1 SGHAT, CDR2 FQNNGV. The sequenced CDR3 bases are TGTGCCAGCAGTCAAACAGGGGTCGGCGGGGAG. Its translation is CASSQTGVGGE. The full CDR3 is CASSQTGVGGELFF.

Details on this clone: Read data end 3 residues before the CDR3 end; the end is taken from the germline J gene. The chain joins TRBV2 to TRBJ2-5, with 7 bases lining up with TRBD1. The CDR3 is 15 amino acids. Germline CDR1 reads SNHLY; CDR2 reads FYNNEI. V dropped 7 bases and J dropped 3; count of bases not matched to a gene: 11. CDR3 sequence: CASKGKGTVKETQYF. The covered CDR3 bases are TGTGCCAGCAAAGGAAAAGGGACAGTAAAAGAGACC. Variable domain in full (rest from reference TRBV2 and TRBJ2-5): EPEVTQTPSHQVTQMGQEVILRCVPISNHLYFYWYRQILGQKVEFLVSFYNNEISEKSEIFDDQFSVERPDGSNFTLKIRSTKLEDSAMYFCASKGKGTVKETQYFGPGTRLLVL.

On this clone itself: The read finishes 3 residues shy of the CDR3 end, and the germline J gene is used to complete it. This chain connects TRBV6-1 to TRBJ1-2; D may be TRBD1 (5 bases). Germline assignment: CDR1 MNHNS and CDR2 SASEGT. The CDR3 contains 15 residues. V gave up 2 bases and J gave up 2 bases, with 12 bases separating them. The CDR3 DNA, read in part, is TGTGCCAGCAGTGAAACGGCGGGGGAGAACTATGGC. Protein sequence: CASSETAGENYG. The CDR3 in its entirety is CASSETAGENYGYTF.

As for this clone: With the read ending 3 residues before the CDR3 end, the germline J gene is used to fill in that end. V and J are TRBV7-6 and TRBJ1-2; 7 nucleotides match TRBD1. In germline, CDR1 is SGHVS, CDR2 FNYEAQ. The CDR3 totals 16 residues. The DNA read from the CDR3 is TGTGCCAGCAGCTCACGGGACAGTAACCCTAACAATGAC. Translating it yields CASSSRDSNPNND. In full, the CDR3 is CASSSRDSNPNNDYTF.

As concerns this clone: Read data end 3 residues before the CDR3 end; the end is taken from the germline J gene. The chain joins TRBV2 to TRBJ2-1; weak D call: TRBD2 (7 bases). Germline CDR1 and CDR2: SNHLY and FYNNEI. CDR3 size: 15 residues. The V end was cut by 7 bases, the J end by 6 bases, with 19 bases between. The CDR3 sequence is CASTQRGGAFNEQFF. The sequenced CDR3 bases are TGTGCCAGCACCCAACGAGGGGGGGCCTTCAATGAG.